The clone carrying this T cell receptor (beta chain) showed up many times. Its antigen is not identified. Amplification of TCR beta CDR3 regions was performed using RNA transcripts as template. First-round RT-PCR of the TCR CDR3 relied on the HTBI primer set. TCRdb independently ran MiXCR on the multiplex PCR reads; one entry per CDR3 protein. The sample has over 450,000 distinct CDR3 sequences, 17% seen once. The sample belongs to a study of T cells in Graves' hyperthyroidism and ophthalmopathy. Whole-study findings and limits: Also found in blood were most expanded thyroid clonotypes above 0.001. In validation, the model predicted ophthalmopathy. These predictions came a median about 6.8 months before onset.

The sample comprised blood. This sequence was found in a woman younger than 30 with Graves' ophthalmopathy.

The CDR3 protein is CASSLEAESIPRGELFF. In nucleotides, the CDR3 is TGTGCCAGCAGCTTAGAGGCGGAGTCCATACCGCGCGGGGAGCTGTTTTTT. The rearrangement links TRBV11-2 to TRBJ2-2; D gene ambiguous. V lost 0 bases and J lost 7, with 18 bases in between. The CDR3 runs 17 residues. Germline CDR1 is SGHAT and CDR2 is FQNNGV.